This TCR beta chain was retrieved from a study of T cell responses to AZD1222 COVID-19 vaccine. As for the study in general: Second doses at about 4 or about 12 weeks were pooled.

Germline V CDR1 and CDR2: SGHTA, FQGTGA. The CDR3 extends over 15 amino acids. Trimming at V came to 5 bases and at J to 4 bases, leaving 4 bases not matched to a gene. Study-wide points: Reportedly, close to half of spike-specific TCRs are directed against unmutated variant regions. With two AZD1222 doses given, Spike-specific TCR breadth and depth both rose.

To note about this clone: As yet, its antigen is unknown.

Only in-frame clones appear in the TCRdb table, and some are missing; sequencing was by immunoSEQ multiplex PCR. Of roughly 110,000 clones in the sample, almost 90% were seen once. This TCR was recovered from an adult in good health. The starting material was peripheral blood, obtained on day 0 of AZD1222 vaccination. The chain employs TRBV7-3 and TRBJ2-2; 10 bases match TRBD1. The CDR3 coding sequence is TGTGCCAGCAGCCCAGGACAGGGGGGCACCGGGGAGCTGTTTTTT. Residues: CASSPGQGGTGELFF.